The 24 T cell receptor beta chains presented below share a single source sample, sequenced in a study of blood T cell repertoires in COVID-19. Only in-frame clones appear in the TCRdb table, and some are missing; sequencing was by immunoSEQ multiplex PCR. The data show roughly 54,000 clones, approximately 90% seen once. The sample was peripheral blood. The receptor set was obtained from an older woman with COVID-19, enrolled during active disease.

This clone has just one count. The J gene is TRBJ1-5, the V gene TRBV6-1; tentative D call: TRBD1 (6 bases). CDR1 and CDR2 (germline): MNHNS, SASEGT. The germline V and J ends were trimmed by 3 bases and 4 bases, with 10 bases remaining between them. The CDR3 runs to 14 residues. CDR3 region: CASSEGGLNQPQHF. In DNA form, the CDR3 reads TGTGCCAGCAGTGAGGGGGGGCTGAATCAGCCCCAGCATTTT.

The chain couples TRBV4-1 to TRBJ2-1, with TRBD1 identical over 7 bases. Germline CDR1 and CDR2: MGHRA and YSYEKL. V lost 2 bases and J lost 6; bases outside the gene matches: 7. The CDR3 runs to 15 residues. The CDR3 loop is CASSQLMTGFNEQFF. CDR3 coding DNA: TGCGCCAGCAGCCAATTAATGACAGGGTTCAATGAGCAGTTCTTC.

The rearrangement uses TRBV28 and TRBJ2-1, with 11 positions matching TRBD2. V trimming: 6 bases; J trimming: 0 bases; junction bases outside the gene matches: 13. Germline V lookup: CDR1 MDHEN, CDR2 SYDVKM. This CDR3 is built from 19 residues. The CDR3 DNA sequence: TGTGCCAGCAGCGCGTTATGGGCTAGCGGGAGGCTCTCCTACAATGAGCAGTTCTTC. Amino acid sequence: CASSALWASGRLSYNEQFF.

The V gene is TRBV7-9, the J gene TRBJ1-1; D perhaps matches TRBD1 (6 bases). From germline, CDR1 is SEHNR and CDR2 FQNEAQ (reference sequence). This CDR3 is built from 14 residues. V shed 1 base and J shed 5 bases, with 11 bases lying between them. CDR3 protein: CASSLVGAGTEAFF. CDR3 DNA: TGTGCCAGCAGCTTAGTGGGGGCAGGAACTGAAGCTTTCTTT.

V usage is TRBV7-2 and J usage is TRBJ1-1; 7 bases line up with TRBD1. V shed 2 bases and J 5 bases; nucleotides not matched to a gene: 2. Germline CDR1 SGHTA, CDR2 FQGNSA. The CDR3 runs 13 residues. CDR3 region: CASSLKGATEAFF. CDR3 DNA: TGTGCCAGCAGCTTAAAGGGGGCAACTGAAGCTTTCTTT. The full variable domain, in which reference TRBV7-2 and TRBJ1-1 provide the parts outside the CDR3, is GAGVSQSPSNKVTEKGKDVELRCDPISGHTALYWYRQSLGQGLEFLIYFQGNSAPDKSGLPSDRFSAERTGGSVSTLTIQRTQQEDSAVYLCASSLKGATEAFFGQGTRLTVV.

CDR3 DNA sequence: TGTGCCACCCGGGGGAATCAGCCCCAGCATTTT. Amino acid sequence: CATRGNQPQHF. The V and J genes are TRBV6-5 and TRBJ1-5; possibly TRBD1 for D (5 bases). V lost 10 bases and J 4 bases, leaving 8 bases between the germline ends. Germline V CDR1 and CDR2: MNHEY, SVGAGI. This CDR3 contains 11 residues.

This chain joins TRBV4-2 and TRBJ1-2, with TRBD1 identical over 8 bases. V lost 0 bases to trimming and J lost 1 base; unmatched junction nucleotides: 7. Per the germline V gene, CDR1 is LGHNA and CDR2 is YNFKEQ. The CDR3 totals 17 residues. CDR3 sequence: CASSQDIGTGVNYGYTF. The CDR3 DNA sequence: TGTGCCAGCAGCCAAGATATTGGGACAGGAGTTAACTATGGCTACACCTTC.

The chain carries TRBV7-2 and TRBJ1-2; D ambiguous. Trimming removed 1 base from V and 1 base from J, with 13 bases in between. Germline loops: CDR1 SGHTA, CDR2 FQGNSA. There are 16 residues in the CDR3. The CDR3 coding sequence is TGTGCCAGCAGCTTAGTTTTTTCTTTTGTTAACTATGGCTACACCTTC. Translated: CASSLVFSFVNYGYTF.

The V gene is TRBV20-1, the J gene TRBJ1-4, with D maybe TRBD1 (5 bases). V lost 3 bases to trimming and J lost 7 bases, with 18 bases between them. Germline values: CDR1 DFQATT, CDR2 SNEGSKA (reference sequence). This CDR3 comprises 15 residues. The CDR3, as DNA: TGCAGTGCTAGTCCTCCTATCAGGGTTGGTGAAAAACTGTTTTTT. This translates into CSASPPIRVGEKLFF.

The chain links TRBV27 to TRBJ2-7; TRBD2 matches at 11 bases. The V gene's germline CDR1 is MNHEY and CDR2 SMNVEV (reference sequence). The V segment lost 0 bases and the J segment 0 bases; nucleotides outside the gene matches: 10. The CDR3 runs to 19 residues. The CDR3 sequence: CASSLSPLAGGIISYEQYF. Written as DNA, the CDR3 is TGTGCCAGCAGTTTATCGCCGCTAGCGGGAGGCATCATCTCCTACGAGCAGTACTTC.

The rearrangement links TRBV5-1 to TRBJ1-6, with 8 nucleotides matching TRBD1. Germline V lookup: CDR1 SGHRS, CDR2 YFSETQ. V dropped 0 bases and J dropped 11; count of bases not matched to a gene: 10. The CDR3 contains 16 residues. In DNA, the CDR3 is TGCGCCAGCAGCTTGGACGGAAACAGGGGGAACGCACCCCTCCACTTT. Encoded protein: CASSLDGNRGNAPLHF.

The J gene is TRBJ1-1, the V gene TRBV30, with D uncertain. With 5 bases removed from V and 7 bases from J, the gap between germline ends came to 11 bases. Per germline, CDR1 GTSNPN and CDR2 SVGIG (reference sequence). The CDR3 loop spans 11 amino acids. The CDR3 loop is CAWGRQSEAFF. CDR3 coding DNA: TGTGCCTGGGGGCGGCAAAGTGAAGCTTTCTTT.

Details on this clone: The sample holds other DNA sequences that translate to the same CDR3. The chain has TRBV7-8 and TRBJ2-7, with 12 positions matching TRBD1. Looked up from germline, CDR1 is SGHVS and CDR2 is FQNEAQ. Trimming took 5 bases from V and 4 from J; bases not matched to a gene: 3. This CDR3 contains 14 residues. CDR3 residues: CASSLGQGAYEQYF. The CDR3 DNA is TGTGCCAGCAGCCTGGGACAGGGGGCATACGAGCAGTACTTC.

The V and J genes are TRBV7-2 and TRBJ2-5; D is ambiguous. Germline CDR1 and CDR2: SGHTA and FQGNSA. The CDR3 runs to 16 residues. Trimming left V 1 base short and J 1 base short, with 13 bases between. CDR3 protein: CASSLVGTAFQETQYF. CDR3 nucleotides: TGTGCCAGCAGCTTAGTAGGTACAGCTTTCCAAGAGACCCAGTACTTC.

V usage is TRBV7-2 and J usage is TRBJ1-5; TRBD1 is a possible D gene (6 bases). Germline V CDR1 and CDR2: SGHTA, FQGNSA. Trimming removed 3 bases from V and 2 bases from J, with 11 bases in between. The CDR3 runs 15 residues. CDR3 region: CASSLDSSGNQPQHF. As DNA, the CDR3 is TGTGCCAGCAGCTTGGACAGTTCCGGCAATCAGCCCCAGCATTTT.

Of note for this clone: Germline is not matched at one junction end, which may reflect a read error. The chain has TRBV7-7 and TRBJ2-3; 8 bases match TRBD2. This CDR3 has 15 residues. The germline V gene encodes CDR1 SSHAT and CDR2 FNYEAQ (reference sequence). The CDR3 DNA follows: TGTGCTAGCAGCTTAGGGGGGACTAGTGGAGATACGCAGTATTTT. Amino acids: CASSLGGTSGDTQYF.

V and J are TRBV24-1 and TRBJ2-4; 7 bases agree with TRBD1. The CDR3 sequence is 15 residues long. Looked up from germline, CDR1 is KGHDR and CDR2 is SFDVKD. The V gene end was trimmed by 3 bases and the J gene end by 6 bases; junction bases not matched to a gene: 7. CDR3 DNA sequence: TGTGCCACCAGTGATCCGGCGGCAGGGGGAAACATTCAGTACTTC. Translated: CATSDPAAGGNIQYF.

The V gene is TRBV18, the J gene TRBJ1-5; D is uncertain. The CDR3 spans 14 residues. Per the germline V gene, CDR1 is KGHSH and CDR2 is LQKENI. V was cut by 4 bases and J by 7 bases, with 14 bases left in between. CDR3: CASSRIPQRQPQHF. DNA for the CDR3: TGTGCCAGCTCACGGATCCCTCAGCGACAGCCCCAGCATTTT. The full variable domain, rest sourced from reference TRBV18 and TRBJ1-5, is NAGVMQNPRHLVRRRGQEARLRCSPMKGHSHVYWYRQLPEEGLKFMVYLQKENIIDESGMPKERFSAEFPKEGPSILRIQQVVRGDSAAYFCASSRIPQRQPQHFGDGTRLSIL.

The V gene is TRBV7-6, the J gene TRBJ2-1, with 14 bases that match TRBD2. V gave up 5 bases and J gave up 2 bases; unmatched junction bases: 2. Germline assignment: CDR1 SGHVS and CDR2 FNYEAQ. This CDR3 has 16 amino acids. DNA for the CDR3: TGTGCCAGCAGCCTGGGACTAGCGGGGGCCTACAATGAGCAGTTCTTC. Its protein product is CASSLGLAGAYNEQFF.

In DNA, the CDR3 is TGTGCCAGCAGTTTCGGGTATGAGCAGTTCTTC. Translating it yields CASSFGYEQFF. The V gene is TRBV27, the J gene TRBJ2-1; D is ambiguous. V lost 3 bases and J 8 bases, leaving 5 bases between the germline ends. The CDR3 consists of 11 residues. Germline lookup yields CDR1 MNHEY and CDR2 SMNVEV (reference sequence).

This chain uses TRBV2 with TRBJ2-7; D is uncertain. Trimming took off 9 bases at V and 0 bases at J, with 18 bases between the two ends. This CDR3 region has 15 residues. Germline V gene data show CDR1 as SNHLY and CDR2 as FYNNEI. CDR3 nucleotide sequence: TGTGCCAGTGGTAAGGAAGATCGGAGCTCCTACGAGCAGTACTTC. Protein product: CASGKEDRSSYEQYF.

This chain joins TRBV6-5 and TRBJ1-4; the D is unclear. From germline, CDR1 is MNHEY and CDR2 SVGAGI. The CDR3 is 14 amino acids. V gave up 7 bases and J gave up 8 bases, with 17 bases separating them. CDR3 residues: CASNPVRVREKLFF. CDR3 nucleotide sequence: TGTGCCAGCAATCCGGTGAGGGTTCGGGAAAAACTGTTTTTT.

This chain uses TRBV19 with TRBJ1-5; D is undetermined. The V and J ends lost 1 base and 5 bases respectively, with 15 bases between them. The germline gives CDR1 LNHDA, CDR2 SQIVND (reference sequence). CDR3 size: 16 residues. The CDR3 DNA follows: TGTGCCAGTAGTATAGGAACGGCGGGGATTCATCAGCCCCAGCATTTT. It codes for CASSIGTAGIHQPQHF.

In DNA form, the CDR3 reads TGTGCCACCAGTCCTTCGGGGACAGAAAACATTCAGTACTTC. This sequence encodes CATSPSGTENIQYF. The chain carries TRBV24-1 and TRBJ2-4; TRBD1 matches 7 bases. The V and J ends lost 6 bases and 5 bases, in that order; junction bases with no gene match: 6. The germline V gene encodes CDR1 KGHDR and CDR2 SFDVKD. This CDR3 spans 14 amino acids.